A single sample gave rise to the 28 T cell receptor beta chains below, sequenced in a study of blood T cell repertoires in COVID-19. TCRdb's copy holds only in-frame clones and misses some; the assay was immunoSEQ multiplex PCR. The table has about 64,000 clones, roughly two thirds seen once; the top ten hold roughly 49%. Sequences were obtained from PBMCs or T cells enriched from blood (not recorded which). The source is a woman aged 55-70 years who had been exposed to COVID-19.

The rearrangement links TRBV28 to TRBJ1-1, with D tentatively TRBD1 (5 bases). CDR1 and CDR2 from the germline V gene are MDHEN and SYDVKM. CDR3 length: 12 residues. Trimming removed 5 bases from V and 11 bases from J, with 15 bases in between. The CDR3 sequence is CASSLTPGIAFF. The CDR3 bases are TGTGCCAGCAGTCTAACGCCAGGGATCGCTTTCTTT.

This clone was seen more than once but under ten times. The chain is built from TRBV6-5 and TRBJ2-6; D is undetermined. Germline V gene sequence: CDR1 MNHEY, CDR2 SVGAGI. The CDR3 loop spans 15 amino acids. V was cut by 6 bases and J by 1 base, with 10 bases left in between. The CDR3 protein is CASRVGSSGANVLTF. Here the CDR3 DNA reads TGTGCCAGCAGAGTCGGGTCTTCTGGGGCCAACGTCCTGACTTTC.

The V and J genes are TRBV2 and TRBJ1-3; maybe TRBD1 (6 bases). V lost 7 bases and J lost 2, with 9 bases in between. The length of the CDR3 is 13 residues. Germline V gene lookup returns CDR1 SNHLY and CDR2 FYNNEI. CDR3 region: CASIQGTGNTIYF. Written as DNA, the CDR3 is TGTGCCAGCATTCAGGGGACTGGAAACACCATATATTTT.

This chain uses TRBV6-1 with TRBJ1-4; TRBD1 matches at 8 bases. Germline loops: CDR1 MNHNS, CDR2 SASEGT. The CDR3 extends over 14 amino acids. With 2 bases clipped from V and 8 bases from J, the junction kept 4 bases outside the gene matches. CDR3 DNA sequence: TGTGCCAGCAGTGAAATGACAGGGGCAGAAAAACTGTTTTTT. It yields the protein CASSEMTGAEKLFF.

The CDR3 nucleotides are TGTGCCAGCAGCTTAGGAGCTGGGACCCAGTACTTC. Residues: CASSLGAGTQYF. The chain is built from TRBV11-3 and TRBJ2-5; D not resolved. Trimming took 1 base from V and 7 from J, leaving 7 bases between them. CDR3 size: 12 residues. Germline V gives CDR1 SGHNT, CDR2 YENEEA. The full variable domain, rest sourced from reference TRBV11-3 and TRBJ2-5, is EAGVVQSPRYKIIEKKQPVAFWCNPISGHNTLYWYLQNLGQGPELLIRYENEEAVDDSQLPKDRFSAERLKGVDSTLKIQPAELGDSAVYLCASSLGAGTQYFGPGTRLLVL.

The chain uses TRBV27 and TRBJ1-4; D gene unclear. The CDR3 loop spans 17 amino acids. Germline CDR1 is MNHEY and CDR2 is SMNVEV (reference sequence). V gave up 4 bases and J gave up 0 bases, with 15 bases separating them. Written as DNA, the CDR3 is TGTGCCAGCAGTTCGGGCCGTTGGGGAGCAACTAATGAAAAACTGTTTTTT. It codes for CASSSGRWGATNEKLFF. The variable domain in full, with the rest retrieved from reference TRBV27 and TRBJ1-4, is EAQVTQNPRYLITVTGKKLTVTCSQNMNHEYMSWYRQDPGLGLRQIYYSMNVEVTDKGDVPEGYKVSRKEKRNFPLILESPSPNQTSLYFCASSSGRWGATNEKLFFGSGTQLSVL.

The chain carries TRBV7-9 and TRBJ1-1; TRBD1 matches 7 bases. Per germline, CDR1 SEHNR and CDR2 FQNEAQ (reference sequence). The V gene end was trimmed by 2 bases and the J gene end by 2 bases; junction bases not matched to a gene: 5. The CDR3 extends over 15 amino acids. CDR3 region: CASSLSGTANTEAFF. The CDR3 region has the DNA TGTGCCAGCAGCTTATCCGGGACAGCTAACACTGAAGCTTTCTTT.

This chain connects TRBV28 to TRBJ1-2; 10 nucleotides line up with TRBD1. J gave up 1 base and V 10 bases, and 12 bases lay outside the gene matches. Germline values: CDR1 MDHEN, CDR2 SYDVKM. The CDR3 loop spans 16 amino acids. In DNA, the CDR3 is TGTGCCACCAAGACAGGGGGCGCGCTACTTAACTATGGCTACACCTTC. As protein: CATKTGGALLNYGYTF.

J is TRBJ2-5 and V is TRBV5-4; D is undetermined. Trimming took off 1 base at V and 3 bases at J, with 4 bases between the two ends. Germline V gives CDR1 SGHNT, CDR2 YYREEE (reference sequence). CDR3 length: 12 residues. The CDR3, as DNA: TGTGCCAGCAGCTTGCCCAAAGAGACCCAGTACTTC. It is translated as CASSLPKETQYF.

The chain links TRBV5-1 to TRBJ1-5; 8 nucleotides agree with TRBD1. The CDR3 contains 18 residues. Germline CDR1 reads SGHRS; CDR2 reads YFSETQ. J lost 3 bases, V lost 6 bases, and 17 bases had no gene match. As DNA, the CDR3 is TGCGCCAGCAAGACAGGGGTGTACGAGTTTTGGGACAATCAGCCCCAGCATTTT. Its protein product is CASKTGVYEFWDNQPQHF.

This clone was observed a handful of times. This chain connects TRBV6-2 or TRBV6-3 to TRBJ2-7, with D possibly being TRBD2 (5 bases). The germline V and J ends were trimmed by 2 bases and 7 bases, with 21 bases remaining between them. This CDR3 contains 16 residues. Per the germline V gene, CDR1 is MNHEY and CDR2 is SVGEGT. CDR3 DNA sequence: TGTGCCAGCAGTTACGTTTCGGGATCGGCCCCTAGGGAGCAGTACTTC. Translation gives CASSYVSGSAPREQYF.

V is TRBV28 and J is TRBJ1-5; 7 positions agree with TRBD1. The length of the CDR3 is 17 residues. After removal of 6 bases from V and 0 bases from J, the junction contained 11 bases not matched to a gene. CDR1 MDHEN and CDR2 SYDVKM come from the germline V gene. CDR3 bases: TGTGCCAGCAGATCAGGGGACAGAGGTTATAGCAATCAGCCCCAGCATTTT. Its translation is CASRSGDRGYSNQPQHF. Using reference TRBV28 and TRBJ1-5 for the parts outside the CDR3, the full variable domain is DVKVTQSSRYLVKRTGEKVFLECVQDMDHENMFWYRQDPGLGLRLIYFSYDVKMKEKGDIPEGYSVSREKKERFSLILESASTNQTSMYLCASRSGDRGYSNQPQHFGDGTRLSIL.

The chain carries TRBV28 and TRBJ1-6, with unresolved D. This CDR3 region has 14 residues. Trimming removed 2 bases from V and 7 bases from J, with 9 bases in between. Germline CDR1 is MDHEN and CDR2 is SYDVKM. The CDR3 loop is CASSLGRRNSPLHF. The CDR3 DNA follows: TGTGCCAGCAGTTTAGGCAGGAGGAATTCACCCCTCCACTTT.

In this sample, this clone turned up many times. This chain joins TRBV28 and TRBJ1-1; D is undetermined. The V gene lost 8 bases and the J gene lost 0 bases, with 13 bases spanning the gap. The CDR3 is 14 amino acids. The germline V gene has CDR1 MDHEN and CDR2 SYDVKM. The CDR3 DNA follows: TGTGCCAGCTGTGGAGGATCGATGAACACTGAAGCTTTCTTT. This encodes CASCGGSMNTEAFF.

This sequence joins TRBV5-4 and TRBJ2-6; no clear D gene. This CDR3 region has 17 residues. Trimming pared 2 bases from V and 0 bases from J, leaving 12 bases between. Looked up from germline, CDR1 is SGHNT and CDR2 is YYREEE (reference sequence). CDR3 loop: CASSFGALVSGANVLTF. CDR3 coding DNA: TGTGCCAGCAGCTTCGGAGCGCTAGTCTCTGGGGCCAACGTCCTGACTTTC.

The chain combines TRBV27 with TRBJ2-7; TRBD1 might be the D (8 bases). The CDR3 runs to 17 residues. Looked up from germline, CDR1 is MNHEY and CDR2 is SMNVEV (reference sequence). V was cut by 5 bases and J by 4 bases, with 24 bases left in between. The CDR3 spells CASSLGQGGRVGYEQYF. CDR3 sequence (DNA): TGTGCCAGCAGTCTCGGACAGGGAGGGCGGGTTGGTTACGAGCAGTACTTC.

The CDR3 coding sequence is TGTGCCAGCTCTCCGGGACTAGGAGTTCATGAGCAGTTCTTC. Translated, it gives CASSPGLGVHEQFF. V is TRBV27 and J is TRBJ2-1; TRBD2 matches at 8 bases. This CDR3 has 14 residues. The ends lost 8 bases at V and 8 bases at J; junction bases unmatched: 11. CDR1 and CDR2 (germline): MNHEY, SMNVEV (reference sequence).

About this clone: A much larger clone lies one base from this, so it may be a read error. The sample has other DNA sequences that encode this CDR3 too. The chain links TRBV5-1 to TRBJ1-3; D is uncertain. This CDR3 has 15 residues. Germline V gives CDR1 SGHRS, CDR2 YFSETQ. The CDR3 bases are TGCGCCAGCAGGTTGGGCGGAGACTCTGGAAACACTATATATTTT. The encoded protein is CASRLGGDSGNTIYF.

The chain couples TRBV9 to TRBJ2-3, with TRBD2 matching 8 bases. The length of the CDR3 is 15 residues. V lost 4 bases to trimming and J lost 2 bases; unmatched junction nucleotides: 6. Germline V lookup: CDR1 SGDLS, CDR2 YYNGEE. The CDR3 sequence is CASSYSGTYTDTQYF. The CDR3 DNA reads as TGTGCCAGCAGCTATAGCGGGACCTACACAGATACGCAGTATTTT. Complete variable domain (other parts from reference TRBV9 and TRBJ2-3): DSGVTQTPKHLITATGQRVTLRCSPRSGDLSVYWYQQSLDQGLQFLIQYYNGEERAKGNILERFSAQQFPDLHSELNLSSLELGDSALYFCASSYSGTYTDTQYFGPGTRLTVL.

This chain links TRBV7-2 with TRBJ2-5, with D possibly TRBD2 on 5 matching bases. Germline CDR1 is SGHTA and CDR2 is FQGNSA. Trimming took off 2 bases at V and 3 bases at J, with 7 bases between the two ends. The CDR3 sequence is 13 residues long. Written as DNA, the CDR3 is TGTGCCAGCAGCTTATCCGGGAAAGAGACCCAGTACTTC. Protein product: CASSLSGKETQYF.

CDR3 coding DNA: TGTGCCAGTAGTATAGGCGGCGGGGCTATCTCTGGGGCCAACGTCCTGACTTTC. Amino acids: CASSIGGGAISGANVLTF. The gene calls are TRBV19 and TRBJ2-6; possibly TRBD2 for D (6 bases). This CDR3 is built from 18 residues. Trimming removed 1 base at V and 0 bases at J, with 13 bases between. Germline CDR1 LNHDA, CDR2 SQIVND (reference sequence).

The chain combines TRBV10-3 with TRBJ1-6; 7 nucleotides match TRBD1. The CDR3 runs 14 residues. The trim removed 4 bases at V and 7 bases at J, leaving 4 bases unmatched. The germline V gene encodes CDR1 ENHRY and CDR2 SYGVKD. DNA for the CDR3: TGTGCCATCAGTGTGGGGACAGAGAATTCACCCCTCCACTTT. It is translated as CAISVGTENSPLHF.

V usage is TRBV7-8 and J usage is TRBJ1-1, with TRBD1 identical over 7 bases. This CDR3 is 17 amino acids long. V lost 1 base to trimming and J lost 5 bases; unmatched junction nucleotides: 13. CDR1 and CDR2 from the germline V gene are SGHVS and FQNEAQ. CDR3 DNA: TGTGCCAGCAGCTTAGTGGCCGACAGGGTTCTGGCGACTGAAGCTTTCTTT. Protein: CASSLVADRVLATEAFF.

The V and J genes are TRBV7-2 and TRBJ1-2; the match to TRBD1 covers 10 bases. This CDR3 is built from 16 residues. Germline lookup yields CDR1 SGHTA and CDR2 FQGNSA. Losses at the gene ends were 3 bases for V and 7 bases for J; bases not matched to a gene: 11. The CDR3 DNA is TGTGCCAGCAGCTTTAGACAGGGGGCGACCAGCGGTGGCTACACCTTC. Its translation is CASSFRQGATSGGYTF.

The chain has TRBV19 and TRBJ2-1; 8 bases map to TRBD2. J was trimmed by 8 bases and V by 7 bases; bases with no gene match: 13. The length of the CDR3 is 15 residues. CDR1 is LNHDA and CDR2 is SQIVND in the germline V gene (reference sequence). The CDR3 spells CASKVGAGGGDEQFF. CDR3 in DNA: TGTGCCAGTAAAGTCGGGGCGGGAGGTGGAGATGAGCAGTTCTTC. Full variable domain (remainder filled in from reference TRBV19 and TRBJ2-1): DGGITQSPKYLFRKEGQNVTLSCEQNLNHDAMYWYRQDPGQGLRLIYYSQIVNDFQKGDIAEGYSVSREKKESFPLTVTSAQKNPTAFYLCASKVGAGGGDEQFFGPGTRLTVL.

This clone occurred once. The chain links TRBV15 to TRBJ2-1, with a tentative D call TRBD1 (6 bases). The germline V gene has CDR1 LNHNV and CDR2 YYDKDF (reference sequence). The V end was cut by 0 bases, the J end by 10 bases, with 10 bases between. This CDR3 is built from 13 residues. This chain's CDR3 is CATSRDSRGEQFF. CDR3 DNA sequence: TGTGCCACCAGCAGAGATAGCAGGGGCGAGCAGTTCTTC.

This chain joins TRBV25-1 and TRBJ1-2, with 11 bases aligning to TRBD1. Germline values: CDR1 MGHDK, CDR2 SYGVNS. The CDR3 contains 16 residues. V lost 2 bases, J lost 7 bases, and 9 bases stayed unmatched. The CDR3 DNA reads as TGTGCCAGCAGTGAAATAACCGGACAGGGGGCGCGTGGCTACACCTTC. It encodes CASSEITGQGARGYTF.

The chain uses TRBV30 and TRBJ2-1; 7 bases fit TRBD2. V shed 6 bases, J shed 6 bases, and the junction held 8 bases outside the gene matches. The germline V gene has CDR1 GTSNPN and CDR2 SVGIG (reference sequence). CDR3 length: 13 residues. CDR3 sequence reads: CACGLGISNEQFF. CDR3 nucleotides: TGTGCCTGCGGACTAGGAATTAGCAATGAGCAGTTCTTC.